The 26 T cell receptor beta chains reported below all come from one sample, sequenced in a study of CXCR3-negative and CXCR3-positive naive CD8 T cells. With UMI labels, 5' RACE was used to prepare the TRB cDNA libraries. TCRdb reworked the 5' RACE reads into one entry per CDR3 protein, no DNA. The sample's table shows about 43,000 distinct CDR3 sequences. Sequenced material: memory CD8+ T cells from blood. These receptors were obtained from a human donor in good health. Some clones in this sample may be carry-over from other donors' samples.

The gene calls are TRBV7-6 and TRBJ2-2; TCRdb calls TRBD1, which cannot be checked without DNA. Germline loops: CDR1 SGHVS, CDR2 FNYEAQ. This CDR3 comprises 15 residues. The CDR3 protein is CASSSGQGFTGELFF.

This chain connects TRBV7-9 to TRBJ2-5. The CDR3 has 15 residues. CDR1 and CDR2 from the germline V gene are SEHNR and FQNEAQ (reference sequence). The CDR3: CASSLLGTEQETQYF.

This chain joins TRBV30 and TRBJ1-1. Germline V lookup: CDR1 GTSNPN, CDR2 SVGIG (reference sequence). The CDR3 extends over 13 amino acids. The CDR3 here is CAWSQPTVTEAFF.

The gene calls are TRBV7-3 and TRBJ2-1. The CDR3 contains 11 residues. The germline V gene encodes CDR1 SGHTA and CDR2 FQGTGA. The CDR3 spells CASSIDNEQFF.

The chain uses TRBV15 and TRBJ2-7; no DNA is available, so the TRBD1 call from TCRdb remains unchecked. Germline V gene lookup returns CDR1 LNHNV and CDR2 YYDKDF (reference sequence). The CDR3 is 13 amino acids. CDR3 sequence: CATSRGGTYEQYF.

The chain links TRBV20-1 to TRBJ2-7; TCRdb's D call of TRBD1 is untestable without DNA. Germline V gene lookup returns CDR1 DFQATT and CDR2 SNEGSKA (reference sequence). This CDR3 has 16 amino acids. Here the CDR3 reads CSAPRSPGRDQYEQYF.

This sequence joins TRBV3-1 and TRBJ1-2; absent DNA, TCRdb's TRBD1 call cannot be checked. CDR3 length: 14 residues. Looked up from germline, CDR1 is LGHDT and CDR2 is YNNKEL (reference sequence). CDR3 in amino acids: CASSQGALNYGYTF. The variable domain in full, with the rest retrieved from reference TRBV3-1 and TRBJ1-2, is DTAVSQTPKYLVTQMGNDKSIKCEQNLGHDTMYWYKQDSKKFLKIMFSYNNKELIINETVPNRFSPKSPDKAHLNLHINSLELGDSAVYFCASSQGALNYGYTFGSGTRLTVV.

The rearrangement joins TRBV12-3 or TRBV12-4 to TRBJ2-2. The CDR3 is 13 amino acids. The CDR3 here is CASSFSPTGELFF.

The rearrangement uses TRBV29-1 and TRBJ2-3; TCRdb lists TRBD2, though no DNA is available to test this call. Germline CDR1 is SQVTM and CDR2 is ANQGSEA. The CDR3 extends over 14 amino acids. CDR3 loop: CSLYLGEGTDTQYF.

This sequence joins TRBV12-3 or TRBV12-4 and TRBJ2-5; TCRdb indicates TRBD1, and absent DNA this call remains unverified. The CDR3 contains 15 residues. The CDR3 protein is CASSQTGGGQETQYF.

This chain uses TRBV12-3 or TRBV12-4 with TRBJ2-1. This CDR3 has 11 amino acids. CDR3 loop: CASSSGNEQFF.

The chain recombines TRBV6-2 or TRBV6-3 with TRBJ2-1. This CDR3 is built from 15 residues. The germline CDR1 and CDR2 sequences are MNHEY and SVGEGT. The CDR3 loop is CASSYRSIAYNEQFF.

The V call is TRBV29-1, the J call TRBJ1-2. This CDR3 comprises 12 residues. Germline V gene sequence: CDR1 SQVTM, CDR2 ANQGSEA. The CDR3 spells CSVDEGSDGYTF.

The CDR3 is CASSSKTGDFTEAFF. J is TRBJ1-1 and V is TRBV7-9; TCRdb's D call, TRBD1, is unchecked because there is no DNA. CDR1 is SEHNR and CDR2 is FQNEAQ in the germline V gene (reference sequence). The CDR3 extends over 15 amino acids.

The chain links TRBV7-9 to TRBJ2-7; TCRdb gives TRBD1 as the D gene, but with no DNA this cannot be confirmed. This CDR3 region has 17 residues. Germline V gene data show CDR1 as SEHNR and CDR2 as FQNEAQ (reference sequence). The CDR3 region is CASSLRSGELLTYEQYF.

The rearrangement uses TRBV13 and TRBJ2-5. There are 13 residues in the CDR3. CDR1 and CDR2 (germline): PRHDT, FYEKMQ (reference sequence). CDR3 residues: CASSPPAVETQYF.

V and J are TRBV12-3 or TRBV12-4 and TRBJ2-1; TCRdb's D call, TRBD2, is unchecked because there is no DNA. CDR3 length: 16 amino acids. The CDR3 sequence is CASSPDLGAGSNEQFF.

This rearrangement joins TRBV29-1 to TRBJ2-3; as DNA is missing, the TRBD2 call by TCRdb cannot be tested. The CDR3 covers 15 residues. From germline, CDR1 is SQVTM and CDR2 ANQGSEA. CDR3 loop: CSVEVGRGGADTQYF.

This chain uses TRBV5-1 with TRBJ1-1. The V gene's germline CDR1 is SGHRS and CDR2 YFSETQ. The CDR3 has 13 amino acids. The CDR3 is CASTQGTNTEAFF.

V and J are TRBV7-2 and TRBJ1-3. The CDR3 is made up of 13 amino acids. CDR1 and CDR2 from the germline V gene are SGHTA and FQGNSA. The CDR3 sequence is CASSPAVGNTIYF.

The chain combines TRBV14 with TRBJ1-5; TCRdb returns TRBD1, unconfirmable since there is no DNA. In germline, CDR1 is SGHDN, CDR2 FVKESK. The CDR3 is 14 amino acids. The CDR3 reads CASSQAGGHQPQHF. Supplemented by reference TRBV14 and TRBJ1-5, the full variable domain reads EAGVTQFPSHSVIEKGQTVTLRCDPISGHDNLYWYRRVMGKEIKFLLHFVKESKQDESGMPNNRFLAERTGGTYSTLKVQPAELEDSGVYFCASSQAGGHQPQHFGDGTRLSIL.

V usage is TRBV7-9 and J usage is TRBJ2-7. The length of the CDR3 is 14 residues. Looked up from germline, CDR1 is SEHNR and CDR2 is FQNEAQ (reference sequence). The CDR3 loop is CASSFTDLSHEQYF.

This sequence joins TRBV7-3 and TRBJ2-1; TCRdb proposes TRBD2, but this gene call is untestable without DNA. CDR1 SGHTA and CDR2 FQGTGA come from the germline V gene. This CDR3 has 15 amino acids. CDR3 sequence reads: CASSLEGGLYNEQFF.

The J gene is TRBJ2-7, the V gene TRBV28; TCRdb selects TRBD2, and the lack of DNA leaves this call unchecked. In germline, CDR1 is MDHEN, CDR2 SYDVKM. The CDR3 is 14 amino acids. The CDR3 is CASSPRTLEAEQYF.

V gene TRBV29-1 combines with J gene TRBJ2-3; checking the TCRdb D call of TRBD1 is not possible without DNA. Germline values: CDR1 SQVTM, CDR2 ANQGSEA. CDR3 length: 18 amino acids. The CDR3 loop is CSVEDEPTPGQGPDTQYF.

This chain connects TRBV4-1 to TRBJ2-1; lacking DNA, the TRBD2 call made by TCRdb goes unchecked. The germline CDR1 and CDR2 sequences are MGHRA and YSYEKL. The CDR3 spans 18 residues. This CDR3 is CASGQEERGLAAYNEQFF.